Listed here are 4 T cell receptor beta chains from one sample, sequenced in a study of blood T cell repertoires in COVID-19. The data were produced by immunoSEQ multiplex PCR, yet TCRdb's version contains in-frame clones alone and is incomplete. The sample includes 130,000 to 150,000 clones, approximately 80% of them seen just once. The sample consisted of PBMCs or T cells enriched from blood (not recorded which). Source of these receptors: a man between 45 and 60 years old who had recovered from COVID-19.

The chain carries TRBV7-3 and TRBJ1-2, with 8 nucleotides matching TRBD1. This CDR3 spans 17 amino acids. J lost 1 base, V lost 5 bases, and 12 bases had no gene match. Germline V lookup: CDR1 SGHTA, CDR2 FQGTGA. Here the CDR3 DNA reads TGTGCCAGCAGCCCGGGGACAGGACAGGACCTTAACTATGGCTACACCTTC. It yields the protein CASSPGTGQDLNYGYTF.

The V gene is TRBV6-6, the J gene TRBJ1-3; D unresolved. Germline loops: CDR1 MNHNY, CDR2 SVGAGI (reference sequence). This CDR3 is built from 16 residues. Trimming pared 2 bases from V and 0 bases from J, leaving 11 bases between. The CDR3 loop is CASSYQAQPSGNTIYF. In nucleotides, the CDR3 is TGTGCCAGCAGTTACCAGGCGCAACCCTCTGGAAACACCATATATTTT.

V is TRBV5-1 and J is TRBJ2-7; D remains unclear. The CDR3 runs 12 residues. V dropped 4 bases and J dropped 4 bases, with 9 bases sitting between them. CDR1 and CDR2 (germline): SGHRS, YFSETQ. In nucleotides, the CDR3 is TGCGCCAGCAGCGGGCTACCATACGAGCAGTACTTC. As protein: CASSGLPYEQYF.

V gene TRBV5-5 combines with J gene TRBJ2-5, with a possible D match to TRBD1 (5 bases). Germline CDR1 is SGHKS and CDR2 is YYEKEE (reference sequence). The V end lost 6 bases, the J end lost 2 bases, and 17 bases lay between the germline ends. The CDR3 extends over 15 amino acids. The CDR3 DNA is TGTGCCAGCATCCTACACCTCGACAGTCAAGAGACCCAGTACTTC. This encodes CASILHLDSQETQYF. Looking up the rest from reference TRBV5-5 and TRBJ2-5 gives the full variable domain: DAGVTQSPTHLIKTRGQQVTLRCSPISGHKSVSWYQQVLGQGPQFIFQYYEKEERGRGNFPDRFSARQFPNYSSELNVNALLLGDSALYLCASILHLDSQETQYFGPGTRLLVL.